Reported below is one T cell receptor (beta chain). What it binds is unknown. The data derive from a study of T cell repertoires in cytomegalovirus infection. Background on the study: The public TCR beta signatures pointed to both CMV infection and matching HLA type. Study-wide points: Cumulative public TCR beta family frequency identified carriers of CMV plus the relevant HLA. HLA-C-restricted CMV clonotypes gave the most frequent clonotype in two of eight donors.

TCRdb fed the reads into MiXCR, producing one record per CDR3 protein. In the table there are fewer than 200,000 distinct CDR3 sequences, around 14% of which are singletons. Sample: PBMCs. The sequence was collected from a human donor in good health (CMV status not recorded). Some clones in this sample may be carry-over from other donors' samples.

In nucleotides, the CDR3 is TGCAGCGTTATTCAGGGGGCTGGGGGCTACACCTTC. Residues: CSVIQGAGGYTF. This rearrangement joins TRBV29-1 to TRBJ1-2; 8 bases are a match to TRBD1. The CDR3 has 12 amino acids. Germline V gives CDR1 SQVTM, CDR2 ANQGSEA. V shed 5 bases and J 8 bases; nucleotides not matched to a gene: 7.